These 6 T cell receptor beta chains originate from one sample sequenced in a study of cytomegalovirus exposure and HLA in healthy donors. Method: immunoSEQ multiplex PCR; TCRdb's copy keeps in-frame clones and lacks some. The data hold fewer than 100,000 clones, with roughly 91% observed a single time. Sequences were obtained from PBMCs. The receptors were gathered from a man in his thirties or forties in good health and CMV-seronegative.

This chain links TRBV5-1 with TRBJ2-7, with 7 nucleotides matching TRBD2. The CDR3 has 15 residues. Germline loops: CDR1 SGHRS, CDR2 YFSETQ. V shed 7 bases and J 12 bases; nucleotides not matched to a gene: 22. CDR3 nucleotides: TGCGCCAGCTCCCAAACTAGCGTTCGTGCCGAGTCTACGTACTTC. Encoded protein: CASSQTSVRAESTYF. Looking up the rest from reference TRBV5-1 and TRBJ2-7 gives the full variable domain: KAGVTQTPRYLIKTRGQQVTLSCSPISGHRSVSWYQQTPGQGLQFLFEYFSETQRNKGNFPGRFSGRQFSNSRSEMNVSTLELGDSALYLCASSQTSVRAESTYFGPGTRLTVT.

This rearrangement joins TRBV5-1 to TRBJ1-3; D is uncertain. Germline lookup yields CDR1 SGHRS and CDR2 YFSETQ. There are 14 residues in the CDR3. Trimming pared 0 bases from V and 0 bases from J, leaving 4 bases between. CDR3 sequence (DNA): TGCGCCAGCAGCTTGGATCTCTCTGGAAACACCATATATTTT. It is translated as CASSLDLSGNTIYF.

This clone has a single count. The CDR3 nucleotides are TGTGCCAGTACCTCCGGGTCAAATAATTCACCCCTCCACTTT. Its protein is CASTSGSNNSPLHF. This chain uses TRBV28 with TRBJ1-6; no clear D gene. The germline V gene has CDR1 MDHEN and CDR2 SYDVKM. This CDR3 is built from 14 residues. Between the trimmed V and J ends, which lost 9 bases and 5 bases, there was a span of 14 bases.

The rearrangement uses TRBV5-4 and TRBJ2-3, with TRBD2 identical over 8 bases. Germline CDR1 reads SGHNT; CDR2 reads YYREEE (reference sequence). Trimming took 4 bases from V and 1 from J; bases not matched to a gene: 5. CDR3 length: 15 amino acids. CDR3 residues: CASSRSGSGTDTQYF. For the CDR3, the DNA is TGTGCCAGCAGCCGAAGCGGGAGTGGCACAGATACGCAGTATTTT.

V usage is TRBV6-1 and J usage is TRBJ1-2; the D is unclear. The CDR3 has 14 residues. Germline CDR1 MNHNS, CDR2 SASEGT. Between the trimmed V and J ends, which lost 2 bases and 4 bases, there was a span of 11 bases. As DNA, the CDR3 is TGTGCCAGCAGTGAATCTTCCCTTTTCTATGGCTACACCTTC. It translates to CASSESSLFYGYTF.

The chain uses TRBV28 and TRBJ1-4; 9 bases match TRBD1. Germline V lookup: CDR1 MDHEN, CDR2 SYDVKM. Trimming at V came to 2 bases and at J to 0 bases, leaving 7 bases not matched to a gene. CDR3 length: 18 amino acids. The CDR3 sequence is CASSLGQQGAATNEKLFF. In nucleotides, the CDR3 is TGTGCCAGCAGTTTAGGCCAACAGGGGGCTGCAACTAATGAAAAACTGTTTTTT.